The 14 T cell receptor beta chains below were found in one sample sequenced in a study of T-cell reconstitution after alpha-beta-depleted transplantation in children. Preparing the TCRbeta library involved the use of unique molecular identifiers. TCRdb analysed the PCR reads with MiXCR anew, one entry per CDR3 protein. The sample shows 300,000 to 400,000 distinct CDR3 sequences, around 25% of them seen only once. The sample consisted of PBMCs, mostly from graft donor cells, taken 180 days after TCRalphabeta/CD19-depleted stem cell transplant. These receptors originate from a male patient younger than 18 who had a stem cell transplant for acute lymphoblastic leukemia, so the T cells may come from the graft donor.

The genes are TRBV5-1 and TRBJ2-2; D not resolved. The CDR3 contains 11 residues. From germline, CDR1 is SGHRS and CDR2 YFSETQ. Trimming shortened V by 6 bases and J by 7 bases, and 7 bases separated the two germline ends. CDR3 in DNA: TGCGCCAGCATTACAGACGGGGAGCTGTTTTTT. The encoded protein is CASITDGELFF.

The rearrangement links TRBV5-5 to TRBJ2-3; D is unclear. The CDR3 has 16 amino acids. V lost 3 bases and J 3 bases, leaving 17 bases between the germline ends. Germline V CDR1 and CDR2: SGHKS, YYEKEE (reference sequence). Here the CDR3 DNA reads TGTGCCAGCAGCTCTTACGACCCTCACGGAACAGATACGCAGTATTTT. Translating gives CASSSYDPHGTDTQYF.

This clonotype was seen a handful of times. V usage is TRBV6-4 and J usage is TRBJ2-1, with a possible D match to TRBD2 (5 bases). CDR1 MRHNA and CDR2 SNTAGT come from the germline V gene. Trimming removed 2 bases from V and 6 bases from J, with 5 bases in between. The CDR3 has 12 residues. In nucleotides, the CDR3 is TGTGCCAGCAGTGACCGGGGCAATGAGCAGTTCTTC. This gives the protein CASSDRGNEQFF.

J is TRBJ1-1 and V is TRBV6-1; possibly TRBD1 for D (5 bases). The CDR3 loop spans 13 amino acids. Per the germline V gene, CDR1 is MNHNS and CDR2 is SASEGT. V was clipped by 5 bases and J by 5 bases, with 12 bases between them. As DNA, the CDR3 is TGTGCCAGCAGTCCAGGGAGGGGAACTGAAGCTTTCTTT. This gives the protein CASSPGRGTEAFF.

A few counts support this clonotype. This chain connects TRBV12-3 or TRBV12-4 to TRBJ2-3; D is ambiguous. The CDR3 sequence is 16 residues long. V lost 4 bases to trimming and J lost 1 base, with 15 bases between them. The CDR3 protein is CASSSRLDGRTDTQYF. CDR3 bases: TGTGCCAGCAGTTCTCGACTCGACGGACGCACAGATACGCAGTATTTT.

In its sample, this clonotype was seen a few times. The gene calls are TRBV7-8 and TRBJ2-1, with 8 nucleotides matching TRBD2. CDR3 length: 16 amino acids. Germline CDR1 and CDR2: SGHVS and FQNEAQ. V dropped 4 bases and J dropped 3; count of bases not matched to a gene: 8. CDR3 in amino acids: CASSSLSGRSYNEQFF. CDR3 sequence (DNA): TGTGCCAGCAGCTCACTCAGCGGGAGAAGCTACAATGAGCAGTTCTTC.

This clonotype was observed a handful of times. The J gene is TRBJ1-4, the V gene TRBV5-1; 8 bases are a match to TRBD1. Looked up from germline, CDR1 is SGHRS and CDR2 is YFSETQ. CDR3 length: 15 residues. V was clipped by 0 bases and J by 5 bases; unmatched bases: 3. CDR3 in amino acids: CASSLAGTGNEKLFF. The CDR3 nucleotides are TGCGCCAGCAGCTTGGCCGGGACAGGCAATGAAAAACTGTTTTTT.

This clonotype appeared a few times. This chain joins TRBV9 and TRBJ2-7, with 7 bases identical to TRBD1. The CDR3 has 15 amino acids. Unmatched junction bases numbered 12, after V lost 3 bases and J lost 6 bases. Germline CDR1 is SGDLS and CDR2 is YYNGEE. The CDR3 region has the DNA TGTGCCAGCAGCGGGCCGCCCAGACAGGGACGCGAGCAGTACTTC. It translates to CASSGPPRQGREQYF.

A few counts support this clonotype. The rearrangement links TRBV27 to TRBJ2-7; TRBD1 is a possible D gene (6 bases). Trimming left V 0 bases short and J 4 bases short, with 13 bases between. CDR3 length: 15 residues. From germline, CDR1 is MNHEY and CDR2 SMNVEV (reference sequence). CDR3 amino acids: CASSLSPGAQYEQYF. CDR3 coding DNA: TGTGCCAGCAGTTTATCACCAGGGGCCCAATACGAGCAGTACTTC.

This chain uses TRBV28 with TRBJ1-1; 7 bases fit TRBD1. The CDR3 spans 14 residues. V lost 6 bases and J lost 0; bases outside the gene matches: 4. Germline V gives CDR1 MDHEN, CDR2 SYDVKM. CDR3 in amino acids: CASRYRGMNTEAFF. The CDR3, as DNA: TGTGCCAGCAGGTACAGGGGAATGAACACTGAAGCTTTCTTT.

This clonotype occurred a few times. This chain uses TRBV11-1 with TRBJ2-1; a possible D gene is TRBD2 (6 bases). V lost 1 base and J 0 bases, leaving 16 bases between the germline ends. The CDR3 totals 18 residues. Germline CDR1 and CDR2: SGHAT and FQDESV (reference sequence). For the CDR3, the DNA is TGTGCCAGCAGCTTAGGACTCTACCTGCGGGGCTCCTACAATGAGCAGTTCTTC. Its translation: CASSLGLYLRGSYNEQFF.

The V call is TRBV15, the J call TRBJ2-1; 10 bases are shared with TRBD2. With 0 bases clipped from V and 6 bases from J, the junction kept 11 bases outside the gene matches. Looked up from germline, CDR1 is LNHNV and CDR2 is YYDKDF (reference sequence). This CDR3 is built from 18 residues. CDR3 nucleotides: TGTGCCACCAGCAGAGATTTATCTAGCGGGAGATTCTTCAATGAGCAGTTCTTC. Residues: CATSRDLSSGRFFNEQFF. Variable domain in full (rest from reference TRBV15 and TRBJ2-1): DAMVIQNPRYQVTQFGKPVTLSCSQTLNHNVMYWYQQKSSQAPKLLFHYYDKDFNNEADTPDNFQSRRPNTSFCFLDIRSPGLGDTAMYLCATSRDLSSGRFFNEQFFGPGTRLTVL.

This clonotype has at least ten counts. The chain uses TRBV7-8 and TRBJ1-5; no clear D. CDR3 length: 13 residues. V lost 5 bases and J 5 bases, leaving 10 bases between the germline ends. Germline CDR1 reads SGHVS; CDR2 reads FQNEAQ. The CDR3 reads CASSHHLYQPQHF. The CDR3 DNA is TGTGCCAGCAGCCACCACCTTTATCAGCCCCAGCATTTT.

This clonotype occurred a few times. The V call is TRBV7-2, the J call TRBJ2-7; 10 bases agree with TRBD2. Unmatched junction bases numbered 12, after V lost 11 bases and J lost 2 bases. The CDR3 length is 15 residues. Germline assignment: CDR1 SGHTA and CDR2 FQGNSA. Written as DNA, the CDR3 is TGTGCCCTTTTCGGAATGAGCGGGAGGGCCTACGAGCAGTACTTC. It encodes CALFGMSGRAYEQYF. Looking up the rest from reference TRBV7-2 and TRBJ2-7 gives the full variable domain: GAGVSQSPSNKVTEKGKDVELRCDPISGHTALYWYRQSLGQGLEFLIYFQGNSAPDKSGLPSDRFSAERTGGSVSTLTIQRTQQEDSAVYLCALFGMSGRAYEQYFGPGTRLTVT.